The 30 T cell receptor beta chains presented below share a single source sample, sequenced in a study of cytomegalovirus exposure and HLA in healthy donors. PCR amplification relied on 60 Vbeta primers (plus 13 Jbeta primers). The method was immunoSEQ multiplex PCR; TCRdb's version includes in-frame clones alone and lacks a portion of them. The table has roughly 200,000 clones, roughly 77% seen once. The material sequenced was PBMCs. These receptors all come from a middle-aged man in good health and CMV-seropositive.

CDR3 protein: CASRLQGRNEQFF. In DNA, the CDR3 is TGTGCCAGCAGACTCCAGGGGCGAAATGAGCAGTTCTTC. This chain uses TRBV6-5 with TRBJ2-1; maybe TRBD1 (6 bases). CDR1 is MNHEY and CDR2 is SVGAGI in the germline V gene. With 6 bases removed from V and 7 bases from J, the gap between germline ends came to 13 bases. The CDR3 has 13 residues.

The chain is built from TRBV21-1 and TRBJ1-3; TRBD1 reflects the table's D call only, with no check against the DNA. TRBV21-1 is a recognized pseudogene. The CDR3 is made up of 19 amino acids. Written as DNA, the CDR3 is TGTGCCAGCAGCAAACCGGGACAGGGTTGGATTCTCTCTGGAAACACCATATATTTT. This gives the protein CASSKPGQGWILSGNTIYF.

This chain uses TRBV18 with TRBJ2-7; 13 bases line up with TRBD2. Germline CDR1 KGHSH, CDR2 LQKENI. V lost 5 bases to trimming and J lost 2 bases; unmatched junction nucleotides: 15. This CDR3 is built from 19 residues. CDR3 DNA sequence: TGTGCCAGCTCAACGGATAGGGGACTAGCGGGAAGCGCCACCTACGAGCAGTACTTC. It specifies CASSTDRGLAGSATYEQYF.

J is TRBJ1-5 and V is TRBV5-6; TRBD1 matches 10 bases. This CDR3 comprises 18 residues. CDR1 and CDR2 (germline): SGHDT, YYEEEE. V lost 0 bases and J lost 5; bases outside the gene matches: 11. The CDR3 bases are TGTGCCAGCAGCTTGGCCGGACAGGGGGTGCCTGCGGATCAGCCCCAGCATTTT. This gives the protein CASSLAGQGVPADQPQHF.

This clone was counted only a few times. V and J are TRBV11-3 and TRBJ2-1; D gene uncertain. The CDR3 is made up of 15 amino acids. Per the germline V gene, CDR1 is SGHNT and CDR2 is YENEEA. V shed 3 bases and J shed 8 bases, with 17 bases lying between them. CDR3 protein: CASSFGGYRTDEQFF. In DNA form, the CDR3 reads TGTGCCAGCAGCTTCGGCGGCTACCGTACGGATGAGCAGTTCTTC.

V is TRBV2 and J is TRBJ1-5, with unresolved D. The germline V gene has CDR1 SNHLY and CDR2 FYNNEI. This CDR3 comprises 16 residues. Trimming removed 6 bases at V and 5 bases at J, with 20 bases between. This chain's CDR3 is CASSQLGGPGDQPQHF. In DNA, the CDR3 is TGTGCCAGCAGCCAACTGGGAGGTCCCGGGGATCAGCCCCAGCATTTT. The whole variable domain, filled in from reference TRBV2 and TRBJ1-5, reads EPEVTQTPSHQVTQMGQEVILRCVPISNHLYFYWYRQILGQKVEFLVSFYNNEISEKSEIFDDQFSVERPDGSNFTLKIRSTKLEDSAMYFCASSQLGGPGDQPQHFGDGTRLSIL.

The chain is built from TRBV5-1 and TRBJ2-2, with 7 bases matching TRBD2. Per the germline V gene, CDR1 is SGHRS and CDR2 is YFSETQ. Germline trimming cut 3 bases from V and 4 bases from J; bases unmatched to any gene: 6. The CDR3 length is 15 residues. The CDR3 DNA reads as TGCGCCAGCAGCTCTTCTAGCGGACCCACCGGGGAGCTGTTTTTT. It is translated as CASSSSSGPTGELFF.

The rearrangement uses TRBV5-6 and TRBJ2-5, with 12 bases matching TRBD2. The length of the CDR3 is 16 residues. Per the germline V gene, CDR1 is SGHDT and CDR2 is YYEEEE. Trimming took 1 base from V and 1 from J; bases not matched to a gene: 2. The CDR3 DNA reads as TGTGCCAGCAGCTTGTGGACTAGCGGGGTCCAAGAGACCCAGTACTTC. This translates into CASSLWTSGVQETQYF.

DNA of the CDR3: TGTGCCACCCGGGGGGGCTCTGGAAACACCATATATTTT. Amino acid sequence: CATRGGSGNTIYF. V gene TRBV25-1 combines with J gene TRBJ1-3, with a possible D match to TRBD1 (5 bases). Per germline, CDR1 MGHDK and CDR2 SYGVNS. The CDR3 is 13 residues long. The V gene lost 10 bases and the J gene lost 0 bases, with 10 bases spanning the gap. The full variable domain, with the rest looked up from reference TRBV25-1 and TRBJ1-3, is EADIYQTPRYLVIGTGKKITLECSQTMGHDKMYWYQQDPGMELHLIHYSYGVNSTEKGDLSSESTVSRIRTEHFPLTLESARPSHTSQYLCATRGGSGNTIYFGEGSWLTVV.

This clone was picked up one time. The CDR3 region has the DNA TGTGCCAGCAGCGCCCCGGGGTATGCGGAGCAGTTCTTC. This encodes CASSAPGYAEQFF. V and J are TRBV5-4 and TRBJ2-1, with D possibly matching TRBD2 (5 bases). The length of the CDR3 is 13 residues. Trimming stripped 4 bases from V and 10 bases from J, with 15 bases between. The germline V gene encodes CDR1 SGHNT and CDR2 YYREEE (reference sequence).

This clone has more than one count but fewer than ten. V is TRBV5-4 and J is TRBJ2-1; 9 bases align to TRBD2. The CDR3 spans 15 residues. J lost 3 bases, V lost 0 bases, and 1 base had no gene match. From germline, CDR1 is SGHNT and CDR2 YYREEE (reference sequence). Here the CDR3 DNA reads TGTGCCAGCAGCTTGGGACTAGCGGACTACAATGAGCAGTTCTTC. This sequence encodes CASSLGLADYNEQFF.

This clone was seen a few times. The chain employs TRBV5-1 and TRBJ1-2, with unresolved D. The germline gives CDR1 SGHRS, CDR2 YFSETQ. The CDR3 totals 14 residues. The V and J ends lost 2 bases and 0 bases respectively, with 8 bases between them. In nucleotides, the CDR3 is TGCGCCAGCAGCTTCGGGGATACTAACTATGGCTACACCTTC. The encoded protein is CASSFGDTNYGYTF.

The chain recombines TRBV29-1 with TRBJ2-1; 12 nucleotides align to TRBD2. The germline gives CDR1 SQVTM, CDR2 ANQGSEA. With V trimmed by 6 bases and J by 5 bases, 5 bases remained unmatched. The CDR3 extends over 14 amino acids. CDR3 DNA: TGCAGCGTCGATCTAGCGGGAGGGCACAATGAGCAGTTCTTC. It is translated as CSVDLAGGHNEQFF.

This sequence joins TRBV11-1 and TRBJ2-7; 14 bases fit TRBD2. V lost 4 bases and J lost 9; bases outside the gene matches: 2. From germline, CDR1 is SGHAT and CDR2 FQDESV (reference sequence). The CDR3 has 13 residues. Here the CDR3 DNA reads TGTGCCAGCAGCTACGGACTAGCGGGGGGGCAGTACTTC. Residues: CASSYGLAGGQYF.

The V call is TRBV30, the J call TRBJ1-4; no definite D call. The CDR3 has 13 amino acids. CDR1 is GTSNPN, CDR2 SVGIG, per germline (reference sequence). Trimming stripped 1 base from V and 5 bases from J, with 8 bases between. DNA for the CDR3: TGTGCCTGGAGTGCGCAGCGGAATGAAAAACTGTTTTTT. Amino acids: CAWSAQRNEKLFF.

This chain links TRBV2 with TRBJ2-1, with 7 bases lining up with TRBD2. This CDR3 spans 15 amino acids. With V trimmed by 3 bases and J by 6 bases, 8 bases remained unmatched. Germline values: CDR1 SNHLY, CDR2 FYNNEI. The CDR3 protein is CASSERGGSGNEQFF. CDR3 bases: TGTGCCAGCAGTGAGAGGGGCGGGAGTGGCAATGAGCAGTTCTTC. Together with reference TRBV2 and TRBJ2-1, the CDR3 gives the full variable domain: EPEVTQTPSHQVTQMGQEVILRCVPISNHLYFYWYRQILGQKVEFLVSFYNNEISEKSEIFDDQFSVERPDGSNFTLKIRSTKLEDSAMYFCASSERGGSGNEQFFGPGTRLTVL.

V and J are TRBV19 and TRBJ1-2, with D possibly being TRBD1 (5 bases). Trimming removed 3 bases at V and 8 bases at J, with 16 bases between. CDR1 LNHDA and CDR2 SQIVND come from the germline V gene (reference sequence). This CDR3 comprises 14 residues. The CDR3 reads CASSIGDSRQGYTF. CDR3 in DNA: TGTGCCAGTAGTATTGGGGACTCCCGGCAGGGCTACACCTTC.

This chain connects TRBV7-3 to TRBJ2-5; 8 nucleotides match TRBD2. Germline CDR1 SGHTA, CDR2 FQGTGA. The CDR3 length is 15 residues. The J segment lost 1 base and the V segment lost 2 bases, leaving 3 bases of the junction unmatched. The CDR3 loop reads CASSLLGGGQETQYF. Written as DNA, the CDR3 is TGTGCCAGCAGCTTACTCGGGGGGGGCCAAGAGACCCAGTACTTC.

This clone was found once. This chain joins TRBV5-1 and TRBJ1-6, with D tentatively TRBD1 (6 bases). Germline V gene lookup returns CDR1 SGHRS and CDR2 YFSETQ. CDR3 length: 17 amino acids. The V end lost 0 bases, the J end lost 6 bases, and 16 bases lay between the germline ends. The CDR3 reads CASSLGQAGGLNSPLHF. As DNA, the CDR3 is TGCGCCAGCAGCTTGGGACAGGCTGGAGGCCTTAATTCACCCCTCCACTTT.

The gene calls are TRBV5-4 and TRBJ2-3; D unclear. The CDR3 spans 13 residues. From germline, CDR1 is SGHNT and CDR2 YYREEE (reference sequence). Trimming removed 2 bases at V and 6 bases at J, with 10 bases between. CDR3 nucleotide sequence: TGTGCCAGCAGCTTTACGAGCGCCGATACGCAGTATTTT. This encodes CASSFTSADTQYF.

The chain has TRBV2 and TRBJ1-1, with 7 bases aligning to TRBD1. Germline CDR1 is SNHLY and CDR2 is FYNNEI. The CDR3 covers 14 residues. V gave up 4 bases and J gave up 2 bases; unmatched junction bases: 4. The CDR3 DNA reads as TGTGCCAGCAGTGGGGGACAGTTAAACACTGAAGCTTTCTTT. Translating it yields CASSGGQLNTEAFF.

The sample holds a few counts of this clone. The CDR3 protein is CASSTLGAQTNEKLFF. CDR3 sequence (DNA): TGTGCCAGCAGCACGCTTGGGGCGCAGACTAATGAAAAACTGTTTTTT. This sequence joins TRBV5-6 and TRBJ1-4; D may be TRBD1 (5 bases). The germline V gene encodes CDR1 SGHDT and CDR2 YYEEEE. The CDR3 contains 16 residues. V gave up 4 bases and J gave up 2 bases, with 15 bases separating them. Complete variable domain (other parts from reference TRBV5-6 and TRBJ1-4): DAGVTQSPTHLIKTRGQQVTLRCSPKSGHDTVSWYQQALGQGPQFIFQYYEEEERQRGNFPDRFSGHQFPNYSSELNVNALLLGDSALYLCASSTLGAQTNEKLFFGSGTQLSVL.

V and J are TRBV4-1 and TRBJ2-2, with D possibly being TRBD2 (6 bases). This CDR3 is 17 amino acids long. V lost 2 bases and J 1 base, leaving 14 bases between the germline ends. Germline lookup yields CDR1 MGHRA and CDR2 YSYEKL. This CDR3 is CASSQFAGLLNTGELFF. DNA of the CDR3: TGCGCCAGCAGCCAATTCGCGGGACTCCTGAACACCGGGGAGCTGTTTTTT.

The rearrangement links TRBV30 to TRBJ1-1; weak D call: TRBD1 (6 bases). Deletions cut 4 bases from V and 0 bases from J, with 15 bases between. CDR1 and CDR2 from the germline V gene are GTSNPN and SVGIG (reference sequence). The CDR3 consists of 15 residues. The DNA for the CDR3 is TGTGCCTGGACGTTACAGGGTGCAATGAACACTGAAGCTTTCTTT. Its protein product is CAWTLQGAMNTEAFF.

V is TRBV6-1 and J is TRBJ2-5, with 9 bases identical to TRBD1. The V gene end was trimmed by 6 bases and the J gene end by 5 bases; junction bases not matched to a gene: 7. Germline-derived CDR1 and CDR2 are MNHNS and SASEGT. The CDR3 totals 14 residues. The CDR3 DNA sequence: TGTGCCAGCAGGACAGGGGGGGCGGGTGAGACCCAGTACTTC. This encodes CASRTGGAGETQYF.

V gene TRBV11-2 combines with J gene TRBJ2-7; tentatively, D is TRBD2 (5 bases). The CDR3 spans 13 residues. Germline CDR1 reads SGHAT; CDR2 reads FQNNGV. V shed 7 bases and J shed 4 bases, with 14 bases lying between them. CDR3 in amino acids: CASIERELYEQYF. CDR3 nucleotide sequence: TGTGCCAGCATAGAAAGGGAGTTATACGAGCAGTACTTC.

The rearrangement links TRBV4-1 to TRBJ1-3, with D unresolved. The CDR3 extends over 15 amino acids. Trimming removed 1 base from V and 0 bases from J, with 7 bases in between. In germline, CDR1 is MGHRA, CDR2 YSYEKL. Here the CDR3 DNA reads TGCGCCAGCAGCCAAGGCCAGAACTCTGGAAACACCATATATTTT. Protein: CASSQGQNSGNTIYF.

The chain has TRBV5-1 and TRBJ2-2; TRBD1 aligns across 9 bases. Per germline, CDR1 SGHRS and CDR2 YFSETQ. V lost 1 base, J lost 6 bases, and 4 bases stayed unmatched. This CDR3 comprises 15 residues. CDR3: CASSLYGTGPGELFF. CDR3 sequence (DNA): TGCGCCAGCAGCTTGTATGGGACAGGGCCCGGGGAGCTGTTTTTT.

This chain joins TRBV7-8 and TRBJ2-1; the match to TRBD2 covers 11 bases. This CDR3 spans 16 amino acids. Germline trimming cut 3 bases from V and 7 bases from J; bases unmatched to any gene: 8. Germline lookup yields CDR1 SGHVS and CDR2 FQNEAQ. The CDR3 DNA sequence: TGTGCCAGCAGCTTCCTTAGCGGGGGGGCCTGGAATGAGCAGTTCTTC. This sequence encodes CASSFLSGGAWNEQFF.

CDR3 protein: CASSPTGQETQYF. Written as DNA, the CDR3 is TGTGCCAGCAGCCCTACGGGTCAAGAGACCCAGTACTTC. V usage is TRBV5-6 and J usage is TRBJ2-5, with D unclear. The CDR3 loop spans 13 amino acids. Germline CDR1 is SGHDT and CDR2 is YYEEEE. V gave up 4 bases and J gave up 2 bases, with 9 bases separating them.